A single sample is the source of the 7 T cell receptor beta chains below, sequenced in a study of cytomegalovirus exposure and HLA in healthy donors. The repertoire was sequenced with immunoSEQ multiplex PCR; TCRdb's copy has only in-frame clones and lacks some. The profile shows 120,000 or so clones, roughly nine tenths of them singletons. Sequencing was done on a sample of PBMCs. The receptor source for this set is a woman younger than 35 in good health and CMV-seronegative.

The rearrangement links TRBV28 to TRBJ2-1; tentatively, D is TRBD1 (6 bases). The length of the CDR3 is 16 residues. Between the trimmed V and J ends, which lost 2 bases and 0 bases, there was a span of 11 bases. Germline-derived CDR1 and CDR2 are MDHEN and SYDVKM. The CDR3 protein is CASSLITGSSYNEQFF. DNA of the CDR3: TGTGCCAGCAGTTTAATTACAGGGTCCTCCTACAATGAGCAGTTCTTC.

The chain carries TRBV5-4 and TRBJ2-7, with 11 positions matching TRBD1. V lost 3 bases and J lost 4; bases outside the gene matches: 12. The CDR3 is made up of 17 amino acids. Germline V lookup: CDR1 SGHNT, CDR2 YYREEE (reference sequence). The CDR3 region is CASSSPGQGVDFYEQYF. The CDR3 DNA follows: TGTGCCAGCAGCTCGCCGGGACAGGGGGTAGATTTTTACGAGCAGTACTTC.

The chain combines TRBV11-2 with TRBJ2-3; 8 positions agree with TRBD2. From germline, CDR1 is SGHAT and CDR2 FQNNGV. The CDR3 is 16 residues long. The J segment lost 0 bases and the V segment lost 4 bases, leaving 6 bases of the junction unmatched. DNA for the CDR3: TGTGCCAGCAGCTCTACTAGCGGATATAGCACAGATACGCAGTATTTT. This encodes CASSSTSGYSTDTQYF.

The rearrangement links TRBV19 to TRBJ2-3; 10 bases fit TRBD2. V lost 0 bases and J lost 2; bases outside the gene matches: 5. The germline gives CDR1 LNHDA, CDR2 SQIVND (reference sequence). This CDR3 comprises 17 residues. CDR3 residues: CASSIDILAGLTDTQYF. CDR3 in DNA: TGTGCCAGTAGTATAGATATACTAGCGGGACTCACAGATACGCAGTATTTT. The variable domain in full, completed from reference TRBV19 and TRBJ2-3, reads DGGITQSPKYLFRKEGQNVTLSCEQNLNHDAMYWYRQDPGQGLRLIYYSQIVNDFQKGDIAEGYSVSREKKESFPLTVTSAQKNPTAFYLCASSIDILAGLTDTQYFGPGTRLTVL.

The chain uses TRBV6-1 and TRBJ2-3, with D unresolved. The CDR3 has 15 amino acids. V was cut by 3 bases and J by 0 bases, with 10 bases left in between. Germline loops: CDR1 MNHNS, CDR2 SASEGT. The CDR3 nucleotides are TGTGCCAGCAGTGACCGCCCGACTAGCACAGATACGCAGTATTTT. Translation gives CASSDRPTSTDTQYF.

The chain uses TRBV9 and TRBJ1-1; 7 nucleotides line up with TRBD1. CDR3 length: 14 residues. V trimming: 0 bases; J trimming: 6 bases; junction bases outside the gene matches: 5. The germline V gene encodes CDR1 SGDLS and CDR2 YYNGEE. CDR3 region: CASSVGKRGPEAFF. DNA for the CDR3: TGTGCCAGCAGCGTAGGGAAAAGGGGGCCTGAAGCTTTCTTT.

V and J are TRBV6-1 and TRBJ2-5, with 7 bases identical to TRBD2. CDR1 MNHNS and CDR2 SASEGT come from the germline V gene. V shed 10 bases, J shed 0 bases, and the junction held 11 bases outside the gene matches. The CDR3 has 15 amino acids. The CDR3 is CATDRLGGDQETQYF. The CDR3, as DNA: TGTGCCACCGATCGCCTGGGGGGGGACCAAGAGACCCAGTACTTC.